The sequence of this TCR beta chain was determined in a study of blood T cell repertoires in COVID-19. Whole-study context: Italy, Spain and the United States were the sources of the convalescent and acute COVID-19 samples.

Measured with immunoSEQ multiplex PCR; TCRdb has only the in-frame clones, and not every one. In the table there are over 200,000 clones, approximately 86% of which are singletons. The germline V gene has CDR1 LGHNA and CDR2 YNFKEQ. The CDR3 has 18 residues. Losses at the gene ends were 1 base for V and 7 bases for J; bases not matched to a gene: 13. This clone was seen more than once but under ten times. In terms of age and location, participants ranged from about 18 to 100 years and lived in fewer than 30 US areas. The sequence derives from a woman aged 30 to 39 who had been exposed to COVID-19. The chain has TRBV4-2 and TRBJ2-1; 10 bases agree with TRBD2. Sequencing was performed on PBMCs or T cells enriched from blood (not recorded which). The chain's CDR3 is CASSQGLSSGGGRNEQFF. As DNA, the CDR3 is TGTGCCAGCAGCCAAGGGTTATCCAGCGGGGGGGGGCGGAATGAGCAGTTCTTC.